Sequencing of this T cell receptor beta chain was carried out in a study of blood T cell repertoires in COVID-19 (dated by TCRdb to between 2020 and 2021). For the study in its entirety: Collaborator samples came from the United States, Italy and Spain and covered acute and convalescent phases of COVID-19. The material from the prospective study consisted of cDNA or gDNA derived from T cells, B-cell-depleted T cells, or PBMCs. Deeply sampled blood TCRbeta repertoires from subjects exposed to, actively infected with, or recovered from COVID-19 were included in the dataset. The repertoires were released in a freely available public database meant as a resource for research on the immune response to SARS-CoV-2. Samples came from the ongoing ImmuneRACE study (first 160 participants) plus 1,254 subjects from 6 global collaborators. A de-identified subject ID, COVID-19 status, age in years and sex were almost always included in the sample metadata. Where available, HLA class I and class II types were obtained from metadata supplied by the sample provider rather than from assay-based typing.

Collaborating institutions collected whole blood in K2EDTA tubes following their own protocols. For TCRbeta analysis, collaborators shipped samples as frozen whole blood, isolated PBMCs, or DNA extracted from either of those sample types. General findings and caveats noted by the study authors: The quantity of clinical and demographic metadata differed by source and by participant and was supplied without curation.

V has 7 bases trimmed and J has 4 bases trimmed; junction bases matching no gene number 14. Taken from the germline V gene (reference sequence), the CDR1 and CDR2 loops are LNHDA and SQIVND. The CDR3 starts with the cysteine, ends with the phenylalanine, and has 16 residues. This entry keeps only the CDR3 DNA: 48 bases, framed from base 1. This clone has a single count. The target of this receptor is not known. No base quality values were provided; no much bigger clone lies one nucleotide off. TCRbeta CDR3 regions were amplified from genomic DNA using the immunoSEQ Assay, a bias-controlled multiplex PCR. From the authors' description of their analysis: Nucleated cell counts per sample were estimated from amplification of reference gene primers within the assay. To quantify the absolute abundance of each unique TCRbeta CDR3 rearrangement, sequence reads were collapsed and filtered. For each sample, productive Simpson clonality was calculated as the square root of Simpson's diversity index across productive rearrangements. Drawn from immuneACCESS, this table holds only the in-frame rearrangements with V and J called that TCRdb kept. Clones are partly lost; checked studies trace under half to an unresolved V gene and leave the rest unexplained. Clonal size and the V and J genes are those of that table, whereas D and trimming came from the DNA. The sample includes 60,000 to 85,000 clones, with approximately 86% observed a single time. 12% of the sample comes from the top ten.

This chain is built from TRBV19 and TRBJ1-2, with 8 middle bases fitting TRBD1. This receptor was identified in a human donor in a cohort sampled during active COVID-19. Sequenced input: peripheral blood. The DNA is TGTGCCAGTATTCCGCGGGGGACAGGCGGCCCCTATGGCTACACCTTC. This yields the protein CASIPRGTGGPYGYTF.